The source of this T cell receptor (beta chain) is a study of T-cell reconstitution after alpha-beta-depleted transplantation in children. Points on this clonotype: Its target is unknown.

Study observations and caveats: The main origin of T-cell counts and diversity one year after transplant was newly produced T cells. Some patients showed high day-60 TCRbeta diversity, which derived from surviving recipient T cells and thymic progenitors. Several hundred rapidly expanded clones from non-depleted graft cells reportedly supplied alpha-beta T cells about two months post-transplant.

Unique molecular identifiers were used in preparing the TCRbeta library. TCRdb reprocessed the PCR reads with MiXCR, giving one entry per CDR3 protein. The sample carries about 580,000 distinct CDR3 sequences, around 27% recorded once. This CDR3 region has 15 residues. V lost 5 bases and J lost 5, with 18 bases in between. Germline CDR1 SGHTA, CDR2 FQGNSA. The sequences come from PBMCs, collected before TCRalphabeta/CD19-depleted stem cell transplant. The V gene is TRBV7-2, the J gene TRBJ2-5; D is possibly TRBD1 (6 bases). The clonotype comes from a boy under two years old with Wiskott-Aldrich syndrome, due to receive a stem cell transplant. The CDR3, as DNA: TGTGCCAGCAGCCCCGAGGCACAGGGCCGTGAGACCCAGTACTTC. Translated: CASSPEAQGRETQYF.